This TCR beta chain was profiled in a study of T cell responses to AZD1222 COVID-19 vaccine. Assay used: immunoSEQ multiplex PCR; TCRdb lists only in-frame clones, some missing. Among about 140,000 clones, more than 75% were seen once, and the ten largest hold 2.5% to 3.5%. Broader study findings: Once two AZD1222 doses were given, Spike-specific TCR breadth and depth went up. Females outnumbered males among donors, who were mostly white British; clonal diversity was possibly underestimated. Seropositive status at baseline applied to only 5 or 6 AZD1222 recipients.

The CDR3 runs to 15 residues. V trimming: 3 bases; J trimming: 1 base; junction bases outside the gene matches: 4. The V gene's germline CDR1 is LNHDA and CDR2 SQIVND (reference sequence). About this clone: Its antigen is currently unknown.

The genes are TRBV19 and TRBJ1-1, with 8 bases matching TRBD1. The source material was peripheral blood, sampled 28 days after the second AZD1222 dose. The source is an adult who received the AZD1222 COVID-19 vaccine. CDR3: CASSIRGQGNTEAFF. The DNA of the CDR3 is TGTGCCAGTAGTATTCGAGGACAGGGGAACACTGAAGCTTTCTTT.